The text below deals with one TCR beta chain. Its binding antigen is unknown. With only one base between it and a far larger clone, this is likely a read error. This sample includes further DNA sequences coding for the same CDR3. Using the deep immunoSEQ assay, multiplex PCR amplified TCR CDR3 regions from genomic DNA. Genomic DNA extracted from each cell subset was distributed evenly over all wells of several immunoSEQ 96-well plates, and each plate served as one replicate. Each replicate PCR for sorted subsets received roughly 0.2 ug genomic DNA, equal to tens of thousands of T cell genomes. Purified libraries were quantified with a Qubit 3.0 fluorometer, sized on a Bioanalyzer 2100, and re-quantified with the KAPA Library Quantification kit. Every immunoSEQ 96-well plate was sequenced on a separate single-read 150-cycle Illumina NextSeq 550 flow cell. The original methods were these. Because the immunoSEQ output held only junctional sequences and lacked quality scores, the filtering could not match the filtering applied to full-length reads. To assign V/J genes and CDR3, sequences were annotated against IMGT germline references using PyIR, a Python wrapper for IgBLAST v1.9. Reads were filtered out if the reads had weak V/J assignments (E-value above 1e-6), no CDR3, stop codons, out-of-frame junctions, or ambiguous translated residues. A V3J clonotype was defined by an identical inferred V gene, J gene, and CDR3 amino acid sequence. Percentage overlap between repertoires was computed as shared unique clonotypes divided by the size of the smaller repertoire. Repertoire richness was assessed with RTK rarefaction, the Chao1 estimator, and Recon v2.1 estimates of unobserved clonotypes. OLGA was used to compute generation probabilities for all TCRbeta clonotypes that the gDNA method yielded from a few donors. TCRdb re-hosts the immuneACCESS table, in-frame sequences only. Its copies lack some clones; in the studies checked, an unresolved V gene accounts for under half of them, and the cause for the rest is not known. The D gene and trimming were derived from the DNA, and the V and J assignments and clone size from that table. The sample table shows a few hundred thousand clones, and 65% are seen once. The ten top clones hold 11% of the sample.

The germline V gene (reference sequence) supplies CDR1 SGHNT and CDR2 YYREEE. The CDR3 has 15 amino acids, counting the end cysteine and phenylalanine. Just the 45-base CDR3 DNA is kept, in frame starting at base 1. Cut back by 4 bases and 0 bases, the V and J ends lie 11 bases apart. Donors were healthy HIV-negative adults with no recently reported acute infections or vaccinations. All donors were Caucasian adults living in Nashville, Tennessee, USA. CD4+ T cells were enriched by magnetic negative selection, after which naive cells were positively selected on CD45RA and the negative fraction was taken as the memory subset. Blood was obtained by leukapheresis, after which PBMCs were separated by Ficoll-Histopaque density gradient centrifugation and cryopreserved in liquid nitrogen vapor phase. Purity and quantity of every magnetically sorted T cell population were checked by analytical flow cytometry. From each sorted fraction, genomic DNA was isolated and quantified by UV absorbance on a Nanodrop 2000c.

The entry originates in a study of shared clonotypes between healthy human individuals (dated by TCRdb to the early 2020s). The study in broad terms: A few men and two women, aged 18 to 49 years, made up the cohort. Per donor, three plates each were used for CD4 naive and CD4 memory, two for CD8 naive, and one for CD8 memory. The study deeply sequenced blood TCR repertoires of about 5 healthy adults to estimate repertoire size and the extent of clonotype sharing between individuals. Different laboratories and diverse techniques were used to prepare libraries and sequence TCR repertoires, to increase sequencing depth and limit assay-specific biases. Between about 0.94 and 8.9 billion PBMCs per donor were obtained by leukapheresis.

Study-level results and caveats: Based on pairwise subsampling, the degree of clonotype sharing among donors was expected to be affected by sequencing depth. Rarefaction of sorted-subset datasets indicated incomplete sequencing despite the large sequencing depth. The small number of donors limited the genetic and exposure-history diversity represented. Only blood was sampled, and tissue TCR repertoires likely differ from those in blood. Naive subsets generally had larger estimated clonotype richness than memory subsets. Higher generation probabilities were observed for clonotypes shared by all four sorted-subset donors than for non-shared clonotypes. Sharing across a handful of donors was observed for around 5% of naive CD4, 3% to 4% of naive CD8, over 2% of memory CD4, and roughly 0.4% of memory CD8 clonotypes.

Here the chain combines TRBV5-4 and TRBJ2-1; 6 matching bases give a weak D call of TRBD2. Sequences were obtained from memory CD4+ T cells sorted from blood. The cell subset or site tag for this specimen amounts to: CD45RA-negative fraction. The clonotype comes from a man aged 30 to 39 in good health. Here is the DNA: TGTGCCAGCAGCGTAGCGGAGAGCTCCTACAATGAGCAGTTCTTC. This yields the protein CASSVAESSYNEQFF.